A selection of T cell receptor beta chains follows, all from one sample in a study of cytomegalovirus exposure and HLA in healthy donors. This table comes from immunoSEQ multiplex PCR, and its TCRdb copy is limited to in-frame clones, with some not included. Seen here are under 150,000 clones, around 70% observed once, and the top ten hold approximately 2.9%. The specimen was PBMCs. The receptors stem from a human donor in good health. The CDR3 runs from the conserved cysteine through the conserved F or W. The D gene is left open where the match is weak. Clone size is shown for a subset of rows, as once, few, many or a class of expanded clone.

>TRBV5-1|TRBJ1-1|13|few|-
CASSLGRNTEAFF
TGCGCCAGCAGCTTGGGCAGGAACACTGAAGCTTTCTTT
>TRBV15|TRBJ2-1|16|once|TRBD2
CATSRDPGLAGGFLFF
TGTGCCACCAGCAGAGATCCCGGGTTAGCGGGTGGGTTTTTATTCTTC
>TRBV18|TRBJ2-5|16|-|TRBD1
CASSPRSKGAQETQYF
TGTGCCAGCTCACCACGTTCAAAGGGGGCCCAAGAGACCCAGTACTTC
>TRBV6-5|TRBJ1-2|15|-|TRBD1
CASTRDRGANYGYTF
TGTGCCAGCACCCGGGACAGGGGAGCTAACTATGGCTACACCTTC
>TRBV5-4|TRBJ2-3|16|-|TRBD1
CASSQPRQGAAGTQYF
TGTGCCAGCAGCCAACCTAGACAGGGGGCGGCGGGTACGCAGTATTTT
>TRBV10-3|TRBJ2-3|12|-|-
CATRGLSDTRYF
TGTGCCACCCGGGGACTCTCAGATACGCGGTATTTT
>TRBV28|TRBJ2-7|16|-|TRBD1
CASSLGRTPGGYEQYF
TGTGCCAGCAGTTTAGGAAGGACTCCAGGGGGCTACGAGCAGTACTTC
>TRBV7-2|TRBJ1-6|17|-|-
CASSARRRSSYNSPLHF
TGTGCCAGCAGCGCACGTCGTCGATCAAGCTACAATTCACCCCTCCACTTT
>TRBV27|TRBJ1-1|13|few|-
CASSHRQNTEAFF
TGTGCCAGCAGTCATCGACAGAACACTGAAGCTTTCTTT
>TRBV4-2|TRBJ2-1|18|-|-
CASSRDLLAESSYNEQFF
TGTGCCAGCAGCCGCGACCTACTAGCAGAGAGCTCCTACAATGAGCAGTTCTTC
>TRBV11-2|TRBJ1-1|16|-|-
CASSPGAGRTNTEAFF
TGTGCCAGCAGCCCCGGGGCGGGGAGGACGAACACTGAAGCTTTCTTT
>TRBV7-6|TRBJ1-1|14|-|TRBD1
CASSPQPGTGGAFF
TGTGCCAGCAGCCCCCAACCCGGGACAGGGGGTGCTTTCTTT
>TRBV15|TRBJ2-7|15|-|-
CATSRDRGMPYEQYF
TGTGCCACCAGCAGAGATCGGGGGATGCCCTACGAGCAGTACTTC
>TRBV28|TRBJ1-1|11|-|-
CASSTLRWAFF
TGTGCCAGCAGCACCCTGAGGTGGGCTTTCTTT
>TRBV19|TRBJ2-1|15|few|-
CASSSRATLYNEQFF
TGTGCCAGTAGTTCTAGAGCGACCCTCTACAATGAGCAGTTCTTC
>TRBV30|TRBJ1-5|13|-|-
CAWSVAYNQPQHF
TGTGCCTGGAGTGTCGCGTACAATCAGCCCCAGCATTTT
>TRBV7-7|TRBJ2-1|19|-|TRBD2
CASSPFPSLLAGEVDEQFF
TGTGCCAGCAGCCCCTTCCCGTCTTTACTAGCGGGAGAAGTAGATGAGCAGTTCTTC
>TRBV5-1|TRBJ2-3|12|-|TRBD2
CASSRAGSTQYF
TGCGCCAGCTCGAGAGCGGGATCTACGCAGTATTTT
>TRBV10-3|TRBJ2-1|14|-|TRBD2
CATLGTRSDNEQFF
TGTGCCACACTGGGGACTAGGTCCGACAATGAGCAGTTCTTC
>TRBV29-1|TRBJ2-7|14|few|-
CSVARRTGTYEQYF
TGCAGCGTAGCCCGTAGGACGGGAACCTACGAGCAGTACTTC
>TRBV5-1|TRBJ1-1|14|-|TRBD1
CASSADTGGTEAFF
TGCGCCAGCAGCGCAGATACAGGGGGCACTGAAGCTTTCTTT
>TRBV4-2|TRBJ1-1|15|-|TRBD1
CASSQVGQGNTEAFF
TGTGCCAGCAGCCAAGTCGGACAGGGGAACACTGAAGCTTTCTTT
>TRBV6-4|TRBJ2-7|14|-|-
CASRGGPRFYEQYF
TGTGCCAGCAGGGGGGGGCCTAGGTTTTACGAGCAGTACTTC
>TRBV6-6|TRBJ1-4|12|-|-
CASQAGQRGLFF
TGTGCCAGCCAGGCAGGGCAAAGGGGACTGTTTTTT
>TRBV10-3|TRBJ2-7|12|-|-
CAISEVGPEQYF
TGTGCCATCAGTGAGGTGGGCCCCGAGCAGTACTTC
>TRBV5-1|TRBJ2-7|15|-|TRBD1
CASSQIQGARYEQYF
TGCGCCAGCAGCCAAATACAGGGGGCGCGCTACGAGCAGTACTTC
>TRBV13|TRBJ2-1|14|-|-
CASSLGTALNEQFF
TGTGCCAGCAGCTTAGGGACAGCCCTCAATGAGCAGTTCTTC
>TRBV27|TRBJ2-3|12|-|-
CATRARADTQYF
TGTGCCACCCGGGCGAGGGCAGATACGCAGTATTTT
>TRBV9|TRBJ1-4|14|-|-
CASGGGGNGEKLFF
TGTGCCAGCGGAGGGGGGGGGAACGGTGAAAAACTGTTTTTT